The clone carrying this T cell receptor beta chain was seen repeatedly, ten times or more. The germline gene is not matched at one end of the junction; a read error may be the cause. These data originate in a study of Graves' ophthalmopathy and Graves' hyperthyroidism. The authors amplified TCR beta CDR3 regions from RNA transcripts. First-round RT-PCR relied on HTBI primers, and a second-round multiplex PCR came next. MiXCR was run by TCRdb on the multiplex PCR reads, yielding one entry per CDR3 protein. This sample yields a few hundred thousand distinct CDR3 sequences, of which 15% to 20% are seen a single time; approximately 13% belongs to the top ten. There are 15 residues in the CDR3.

Specimen: peripheral blood. This receptor was taken from an adult man with Graves' ophthalmopathy. V and J are TRBV12-3 or TRBV12-4 and TRBJ2-2; 8 bases fit TRBD2. CDR3 residues: CASSIAGINTGELFF. Written as DNA, the CDR3 is TGTGCCAGCAGTATAGCGGGGATTAACACCGGGGAGCTGTTTTTT.